The next 10 T cell receptor beta chains were all read from a single sample in a study of blood T cells in healthy people across ages (dated by TCRdb to the mid-2010s). Preparation of the library involved 5' RACE. Sequencing relied on an Illumina HiSeq 2500. A second PCR of about 7 to 12 cycles was performed with a sample-barcoded 5' primer and a J-beta primer mix. TCRdb applied fastp at Q25 and MiXCR to the public reads, then kept only in-frame beta chains. Every CDR3 protein is listed once, alongside the most common genes and DNA of its rows. The sample data list about 1.1 million distinct CDR3 sequences, and less than 45% of these were observed just once. Less than 15% of the sample lies in the top ten. Sequenced input: blood. Source of these receptors: a man aged 18 to 29 in good health.

This clonotype was detected a few times. The genes are TRBV4-2 and TRBJ2-3; the D is unclear. Between the trimmed V and J ends, which lost 0 bases and 2 bases, there was a span of 9 bases. The germline gives CDR1 LGHNA, CDR2 YNFKEQ. This CDR3 spans 15 amino acids. The CDR3, as DNA: TGTGCCAGCAGCCAAGATCATATTCTCACAGATACGCAGTATTTT. Protein product: CASSQDHILTDTQYF.

The rearrangement uses TRBV20-1 and TRBJ2-1; TRBD1 aligns across 9 bases. This CDR3 has 14 residues. Losses at the gene ends were 5 bases for V and 9 bases for J; bases not matched to a gene: 11. Germline V gives CDR1 DFQATT, CDR2 SNEGSKA (reference sequence). CDR3 nucleotide sequence: TGCAGTGCTGGGGACAGGGTAATATCGAGTGAGCAGTTCTTC. Protein: CSAGDRVISSEQFF.

This clonotype was counted once. The chain has TRBV10-3 and TRBJ2-1; D unclear. V shed 9 bases and J shed 5 bases, with 14 bases lying between them. CDR1 is ENHRY and CDR2 is SYGVKD in the germline V gene. CDR3 size: 13 residues. The CDR3 DNA is TGTGCCATTCCTGGGGTACAAAACAATGAGCAGTTCTTC. This encodes CAIPGVQNNEQFF.

This sequence joins TRBV24-1 and TRBJ2-5; tentatively, D is TRBD1 or TRBD2 (6 bases each). The DNA end is more similar to TRBJ2-1, so the J call may be wrong. This CDR3 contains 16 residues. Germline CDR1 KGHDR, CDR2 SFDVKD. CDR3 region: CATSDGGGGTQETQFF. CDR3 nucleotides: TGTGCCACCAGTGATGGAGGAGGGGGAACCCAAGAGACCCAGTTCTTC.

The V gene is TRBV6-1, the J gene TRBJ2-1, with D unclear. Germline CDR1 MNHNS, CDR2 SASEGT. Trimming pared 1 base from V and 8 bases from J, leaving 12 bases between. This CDR3 has 14 residues. The CDR3 nucleotides are TGTGCCAGCAGTGAAGGTGTGGGGTGGGATGAGCAGTTCTTC. Protein sequence: CASSEGVGWDEQFF.

This clonotype was counted a few times. The chain joins TRBV6-2 or TRBV6-3 to TRBJ2-3; no firm D call. The CDR3 runs to 15 residues. Per the germline V gene, CDR1 is MNHEY and CDR2 is SVGEGT. V lost 6 bases and J 2 bases, leaving 15 bases between the germline ends. The CDR3 DNA reads as TGTGCCAGCAGCCGGAGCGTTACGGTCACAGATACGCAGTATTTT. This encodes CASSRSVTVTDTQYF.

Notes on this clonotype: A junction end diverges from the germline sequence, so it may reflect a read error. The chain links TRBV14 to TRBJ1-1; D call uncertain. CDR3 length: 13 residues. The germline CDR1 and CDR2 sequences are SGHDN and FVKESK. The CDR3 region is CASSQAPNTEAFF. CDR3 nucleotide sequence: TGTGCCAGCAGTCAAGCCCCGAACACTGAAGCTTTCTTT.

The chain employs TRBV3-1 and TRBJ2-3; D is unclear. The length of the CDR3 is 14 residues. Germline V CDR1 and CDR2: LGHDT, YNNKEL (reference sequence). V gave up 1 base and J gave up 2 bases, with 7 bases separating them. The chain's CDR3 is CASSQADVTDTQYF. In DNA form, the CDR3 reads TGTGCCAGCAGCCAAGCGGACGTCACAGATACGCAGTATTTT.

Many counts were recorded for this clonotype. The chain joins TRBV9 to TRBJ2-3; D could derive from TRBD1 or TRBD2 (5 bases each). The CDR3 covers 14 residues. Germline-derived CDR1 and CDR2 are SGDLS and YYNGEE. V was pared by 4 bases and J by 0 bases, with 9 bases between. The CDR3 sequence: CASSRDGSTDTQYF. CDR3 in DNA: TGTGCCAGCAGCCGGGACGGAAGCACAGATACGCAGTATTTT.

The J gene is TRBJ1-2, the V gene TRBV7-6; D not resolved. The CDR3 length is 15 residues. The ends were cut back, 0 bases at V and 4 bases at J, with 12 bases in the middle. Germline values: CDR1 SGHVS, CDR2 FNYEAQ. The CDR3 region is CASSLAQGQTYGYTF. CDR3 DNA sequence: TGTGCCAGCAGCTTAGCGCAAGGGCAGACCTATGGCTACACCTTC.